This T cell receptor beta chain was recovered during a study of identical twins. Study results and caveats: Out-of-frame alpha sequences shared by twins showed excess low generation probability.

TCRdb re-called the 5' RACE reads with MiXCR, one entry per CDR3 protein. The top ten clones hold 8.1% of a sample with 150,000 or so distinct CDR3 sequences, under 4.5% of them seen once. The sample holds many counts of this clonotype. The antigen remains unidentified. The source material was memory T cells sorted from blood. This TCR came from a young man in good health.

The CDR3 coding sequence is TGTGCCAGCAGTTTACTATGGGGCACCGGGGAGCTGTTTTTT. Amino acid sequence: CASSLLWGTGELFF. The chain combines TRBV12-3 or TRBV12-4 with TRBJ2-2, with D unclear. CDR3 length: 14 residues. V lost 2 bases to trimming and J lost 4 bases, with 8 bases between them.